This T cell receptor beta chain originates from a study of control samples from healthy donors and cancer patients. The CDR3 consists of 13 residues. Germline CDR1 reads SSHAT; CDR2 reads FNYEAQ (reference sequence). V shed 4 bases and J shed 2 bases, with 7 bases lying between them. Only in-frame clones appear in the TCRdb table, and some are missing; sequencing was by immunoSEQ multiplex PCR. The table includes fewer than 250,000 clones, roughly nine tenths detected once. The genes are TRBV7-7 and TRBJ2-3; D call uncertain. The clonotype originates from a man aged 25-45 years in good health. The sequenced sample consisted of blood. The CDR3 DNA reads TGTGCCAGCAGCTACGGACCCACAGATACGCAGTATTTT. Its protein is CASSYGPTDTQYF.